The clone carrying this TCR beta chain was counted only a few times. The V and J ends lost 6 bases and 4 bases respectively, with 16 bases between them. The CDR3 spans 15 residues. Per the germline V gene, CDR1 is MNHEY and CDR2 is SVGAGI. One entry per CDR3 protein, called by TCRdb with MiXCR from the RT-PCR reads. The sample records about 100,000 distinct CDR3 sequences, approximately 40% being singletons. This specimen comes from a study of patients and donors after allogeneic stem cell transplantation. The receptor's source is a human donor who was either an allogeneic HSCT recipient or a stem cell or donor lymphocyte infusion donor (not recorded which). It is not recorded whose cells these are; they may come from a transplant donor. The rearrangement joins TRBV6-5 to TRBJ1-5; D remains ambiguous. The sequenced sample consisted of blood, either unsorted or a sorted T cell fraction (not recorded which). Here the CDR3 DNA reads TGTGCCAGCAGCCATGGGTCAACGGGGAATCAGCCCCAGCATTTT. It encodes CASSHGSTGNQPQHF.